The clone carrying this T cell receptor (beta chain) was counted a single time. This sample is drawn from a study of blood T cell repertoires in COVID-19. The overall study: Material from acute and convalescent COVID-19 was sourced from the United States, Italy and Spain. From T cells, B-cell-depleted T cells, or PBMCs came the material, which was cDNA or gDNA.

In the source study's methods: Amplification with reference gene primers provided the estimates of nucleated cell counts. Assay: immunoSEQ multiplex PCR; the TCRdb copy retains only in-frame clones and omits some. D and trimming were read from the DNA, whereas the V and J calls and clone size are those reported in that table. The sample includes 45,000 to 50,000 clones, around nine tenths of them seen just once. CDR3 length: 18 amino acids. Trimming took 2 bases from V and 4 from J; bases not matched to a gene: 13. Germline CDR1 is SNHLY and CDR2 is FYNNEI. This sequence was found in a man over 45 with acute or convalescent COVID-19. The chain has TRBV2 and TRBJ2-5; 10 positions agree with TRBD2. Sample: peripheral blood. CDR3 in amino acids: CASSESSGRSSAGETQYF. CDR3 in DNA: TGTGCCAGCAGTGAATCTAGCGGGAGAAGTTCGGCAGGAGAGACCCAGTACTTC.